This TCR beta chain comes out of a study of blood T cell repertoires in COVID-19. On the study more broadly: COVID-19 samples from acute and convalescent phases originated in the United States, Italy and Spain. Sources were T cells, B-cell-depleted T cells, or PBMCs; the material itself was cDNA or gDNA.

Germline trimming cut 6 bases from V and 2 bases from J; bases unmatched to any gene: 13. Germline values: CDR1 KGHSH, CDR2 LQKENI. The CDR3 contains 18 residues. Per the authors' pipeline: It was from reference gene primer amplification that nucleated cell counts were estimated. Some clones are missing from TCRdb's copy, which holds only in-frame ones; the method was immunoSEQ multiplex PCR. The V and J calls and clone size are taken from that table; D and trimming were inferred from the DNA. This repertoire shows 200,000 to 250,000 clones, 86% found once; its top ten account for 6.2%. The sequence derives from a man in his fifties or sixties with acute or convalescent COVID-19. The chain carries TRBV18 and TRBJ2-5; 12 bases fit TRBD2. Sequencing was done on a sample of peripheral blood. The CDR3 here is CASSRTSGTRGGQETQYF. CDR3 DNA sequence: TGTGCCAGCTCGAGGACTAGCGGGACCAGAGGGGGGCAAGAGACCCAGTACTTC.